The sample holds a few counts of the clone carrying this T cell receptor (beta chain). As yet, its antigen is unknown. The CDR3 spans 19 residues. Losses at the gene ends were 4 bases for V and 2 bases for J; bases not matched to a gene: 15. Germline lookup yields CDR1 SGHDT and CDR2 YYEEEE. This record comes from a study of T cells after yellow fever vaccination. General study points: Of the clonotypes, a small share occurred in both CD4 and CD8 compartments.

MiXCR was run by TCRdb on the 5' RACE reads, yielding one entry per CDR3 protein. The data show around 590,000 distinct CDR3 sequences, with around an eighth seen just once and under 15% held by the top ten. The sequencing here drew on PBMCs, taken on the day of the yellow fever booster vaccination. This receptor was identified in a man aged 30-40 years who received the YFV17D yellow fever vaccine. The chain links TRBV5-6 to TRBJ2-4, with 10 bases identical to TRBD2. CDR3: CASSPRTSGNRMTKNIQYF. The CDR3 DNA follows: TGTGCCAGCAGCCCGCGCACTAGCGGGAATCGGATGACCAAAAACATTCAGTACTTC.